This T cell receptor (beta chain) comes out of a study of blood T cell repertoires in COVID-19. Study as a whole: Samples representing acute and convalescent COVID-19 were sourced from the United States, Italy and Spain. T cells, B-cell-depleted T cells, or PBMCs provided the cDNA or gDNA that served as material.

Adults between roughly 18 and 100 years of age took part from 24 US areas. The germline V gene has CDR1 MDHEN and CDR2 SYDVKM. CDR3 size: 12 residues. V was trimmed by 2 bases and J by 4 bases, leaving 5 bases between them. In the authors' methods: Amplification with reference gene primers provided the estimates of nucleated cell counts. TCRdb keeps only in-frame clones here, not all; method: immunoSEQ multiplex PCR. V, J and clone size are taken as reported in that table, and D and trimming were inferred from the DNA itself. The sample yields under 200,000 clones, roughly 80% seen once. This TCR was recovered from a woman aged 55-75 years with acute COVID-19. The chain has TRBV28 and TRBJ1-1, with no clear D. The sequencing input was PBMCs or T cells enriched from blood (not recorded which). The DNA of the CDR3 is TGTGCCAGCAGTTTACGGGTCACTGAAGCTTTCTTT. Translating it yields CASSLRVTEAFF.